Listed below are T cell receptor beta chains from one sample, sequenced in a study of tissue T cells after allogeneic stem cell transplantation. Assay used: immunoSEQ multiplex PCR; TCRdb lists only in-frame clones, some missing. The sample includes roughly 25,000 clones, about 73% of them seen just once. Sequencing was performed on tissue from the ileum, taken at autopsy. These receptors were obtained from a female donor of 60 years or more with lung cancer. The CDR3 runs from the conserved cysteine through the conserved F or W. Fields, in order: CDR3 protein, CDR3 DNA, D gene, V gene, clone size, J gene. D genes are given only for firm matches. Clone size is not always given. Where it is, it says once, few, many or a class for expanded clones.

CDR3 protein: CASSYRVNTEAFF
CDR3 DNA: TGTGCCAGCAGCTACAGGGTAAACACTGAAGCTTTCTTT
D gene: -
V gene: TRBV13
clone size: -
J gene: TRBJ1-1

CDR3 protein: CASSLRLAHQPQHF
CDR3 DNA: TGTGCCAGCAGTCTGCGCCTTGCCCATCAGCCCCAGCATTTT
D gene: -
V gene: TRBV6-2/TRBV6-3
clone size: -
J gene: TRBJ1-5

CDR3 protein: CASSYSFSGANYGYTF
CDR3 DNA: TGTGCCAGCAGTTACTCTTTTTCGGGAGCTAACTATGGCTACACCTTC
D gene: -
V gene: TRBV6-5
clone size: -
J gene: TRBJ1-2

CDR3 protein: CASRPTGGTQPQHF
CDR3 DNA: TGTGCCAGCAGGCCGACAGGGGGGACTCAGCCCCAGCATTTT
D gene: TRBD1
V gene: TRBV6-6
clone size: -
J gene: TRBJ1-5

CDR3 protein: CASSLAGVETAQYF
CDR3 DNA: TGTGCCAGCAGCTTAGCGGGGGTCGAGACGGCGCAGTATTTT
D gene: TRBD2
V gene: TRBV28
clone size: -
J gene: TRBJ2-3

CDR3 protein: CASSQSTFEQFF
CDR3 DNA: TGTGCCAGCAGCCAATCTACGTTTGAGCAGTTCTTC
D gene: -
V gene: TRBV7-9
clone size: -
J gene: TRBJ2-1

CDR3 protein: CSVVLGRDTEAFF
CDR3 DNA: TGCAGCGTTGTCTTGGGGAGGGACACTGAAGCTTTCTTT
D gene: -
V gene: TRBV29-1
clone size: -
J gene: TRBJ1-1

CDR3 protein: CASSLQTSNTEAFF
CDR3 DNA: TGTGCCAGCAGCTTGCAGACATCGAACACTGAAGCTTTCTTT
D gene: -
V gene: TRBV9
clone size: few
J gene: TRBJ1-1

CDR3 protein: CASSLGRSNTEAFF
CDR3 DNA: TGTGCCAGCAGTTTGGGACGGTCGAACACTGAAGCTTTCTTT
D gene: -
V gene: TRBV2
clone size: -
J gene: TRBJ1-1

CDR3 protein: CASSHKPWGALDTQYF
CDR3 DNA: TGTGCCAGCAGCCATAAGCCATGGGGGGCTTTAGATACGCAGTATTTT
D gene: -
V gene: TRBV3-1/TRBV3-2
clone size: -
J gene: TRBJ2-3

CDR3 protein: CASSPNGAANSYNEQFF
CDR3 DNA: TGCGCCAGCAGCCCCAACGGCGCAGCCAATTCCTACAATGAGCAGTTCTTC
D gene: -
V gene: TRBV4-1
clone size: -
J gene: TRBJ2-1

CDR3 protein: CASSQTYSETQYF
CDR3 DNA: TGCGCCAGCAGCCAAACTTACTCGGAGACCCAGTACTTC
D gene: -
V gene: TRBV4-1
clone size: -
J gene: TRBJ2-5

CDR3 protein: CASSSYSRSAYNSPLHF
CDR3 DNA: TGTGCCAGCAGTTCATACTCCCGGAGCGCCTATAATTCACCCCTCCACTTT
D gene: -
V gene: TRBV7-8
clone size: -
J gene: TRBJ1-6